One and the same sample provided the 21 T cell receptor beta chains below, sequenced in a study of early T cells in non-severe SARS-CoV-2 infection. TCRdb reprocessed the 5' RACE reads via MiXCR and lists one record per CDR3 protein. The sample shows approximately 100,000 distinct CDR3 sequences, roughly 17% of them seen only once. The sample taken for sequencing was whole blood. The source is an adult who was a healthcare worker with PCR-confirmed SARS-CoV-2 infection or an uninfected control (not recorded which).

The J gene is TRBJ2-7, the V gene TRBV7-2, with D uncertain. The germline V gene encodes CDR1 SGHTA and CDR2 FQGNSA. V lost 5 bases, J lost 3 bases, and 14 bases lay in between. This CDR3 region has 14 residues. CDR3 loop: CASSPRASRYEQYF. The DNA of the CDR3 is TGTGCCAGCAGCCCCCGGGCTAGTCGCTACGAGCAGTACTTC.

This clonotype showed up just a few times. CDR3 sequence reads: CASSPRTGGATNEKLFF. In DNA form, the CDR3 reads TGTGCCAGCTCACCAAGAACAGGGGGGGCAACTAATGAAAAACTGTTTTTT. The chain recombines TRBV18 with TRBJ1-4, with TRBD1 identical over 8 bases. The CDR3 has 17 amino acids. J lost 0 bases, V lost 2 bases, and 5 bases had no gene match. CDR1 and CDR2 from the germline V gene are KGHSH and LQKENI.

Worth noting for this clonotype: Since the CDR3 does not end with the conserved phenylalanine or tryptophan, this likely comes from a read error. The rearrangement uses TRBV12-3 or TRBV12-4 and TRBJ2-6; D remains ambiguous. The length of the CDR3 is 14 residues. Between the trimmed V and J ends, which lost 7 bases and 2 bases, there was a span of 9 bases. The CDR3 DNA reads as TGTGCCAGCACAGCCCTAGCTGGGGCCAACGTCCTGACTTAC. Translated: CASTALAGANVLTY.

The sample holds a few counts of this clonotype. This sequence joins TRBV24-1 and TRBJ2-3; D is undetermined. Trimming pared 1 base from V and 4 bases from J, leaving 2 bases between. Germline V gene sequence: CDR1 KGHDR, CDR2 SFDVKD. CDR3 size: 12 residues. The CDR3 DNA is TGTGCCACCAGTGATTTCCCAGATACGCAGTATTTT. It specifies CATSDFPDTQYF.

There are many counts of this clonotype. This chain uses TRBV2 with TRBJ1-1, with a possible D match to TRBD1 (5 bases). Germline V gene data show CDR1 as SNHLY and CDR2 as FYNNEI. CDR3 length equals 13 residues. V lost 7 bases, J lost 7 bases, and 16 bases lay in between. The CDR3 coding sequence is TGTGCCAGCACAGTCACTCTCGGGGGTGAAGCTTTCTTT. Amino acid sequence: CASTVTLGGEAFF.

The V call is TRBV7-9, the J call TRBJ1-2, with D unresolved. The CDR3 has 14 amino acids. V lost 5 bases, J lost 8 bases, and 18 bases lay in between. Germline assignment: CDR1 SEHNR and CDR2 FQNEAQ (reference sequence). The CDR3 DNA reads TGTGCCAGCAGCCCCCCCGGAGCGCAGTTCGGCTACACCTTC. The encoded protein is CASSPPGAQFGYTF.

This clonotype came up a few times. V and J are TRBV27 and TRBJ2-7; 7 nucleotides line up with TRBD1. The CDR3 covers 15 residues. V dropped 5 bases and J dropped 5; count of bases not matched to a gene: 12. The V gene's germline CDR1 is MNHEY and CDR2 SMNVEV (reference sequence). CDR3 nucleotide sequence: TGTGCCAGCAGTCCCCAATCGACAGGGTGGAACGAGCAGTACTTC. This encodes CASSPQSTGWNEQYF.

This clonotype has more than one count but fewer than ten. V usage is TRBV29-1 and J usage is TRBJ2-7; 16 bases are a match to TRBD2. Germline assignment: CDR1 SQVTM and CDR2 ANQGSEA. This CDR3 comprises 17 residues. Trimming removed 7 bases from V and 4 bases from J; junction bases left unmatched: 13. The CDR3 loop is CSAEGLGLAGGKYEQYF. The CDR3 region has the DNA TGCAGCGCCGAGGGACTGGGACTAGCGGGAGGGAAATACGAGCAGTACTTC.

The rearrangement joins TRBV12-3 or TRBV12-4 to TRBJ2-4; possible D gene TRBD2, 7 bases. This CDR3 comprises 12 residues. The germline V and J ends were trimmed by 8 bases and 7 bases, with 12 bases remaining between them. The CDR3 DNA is TGTGCCAGCGGAGGGGGGGCTAACATTCAGTACTTC. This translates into CASGGGANIQYF.

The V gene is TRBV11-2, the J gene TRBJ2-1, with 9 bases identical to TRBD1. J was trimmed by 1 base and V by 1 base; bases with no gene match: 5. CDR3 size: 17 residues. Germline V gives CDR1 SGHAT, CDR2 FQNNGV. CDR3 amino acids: CASSLVLGQGSYNEQFF. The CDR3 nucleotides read TGTGCCAGCAGCTTAGTTTTAGGACAGGGGTCCTACAATGAGCAGTTCTTC.

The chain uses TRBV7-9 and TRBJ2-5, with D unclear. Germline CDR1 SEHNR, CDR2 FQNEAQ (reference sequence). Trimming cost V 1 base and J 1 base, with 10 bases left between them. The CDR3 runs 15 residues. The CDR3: CASSLGSSPQETQYF. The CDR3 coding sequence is TGTGCCAGCAGCTTAGGGTCGTCACCCCAAGAGACCCAGTACTTC.

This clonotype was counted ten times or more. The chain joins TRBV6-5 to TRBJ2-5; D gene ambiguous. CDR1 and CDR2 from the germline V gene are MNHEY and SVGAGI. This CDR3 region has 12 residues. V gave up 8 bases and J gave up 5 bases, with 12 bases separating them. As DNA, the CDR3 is TGTGCCAGCTCATCACCTGGGGAGACCCAGTACTTC. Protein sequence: CASSSPGETQYF.

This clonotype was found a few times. CDR3 DNA sequence: TGTGCCAGCAGCTCAGAAGGCGGACTTATCACAGATACGCAGTATTTT. This sequence encodes CASSSEGGLITDTQYF. The gene calls are TRBV7-2 and TRBJ2-3, with D perhaps matching TRBD2 (5 bases). V lost 4 bases and J lost 2, with 16 bases in between. There are 16 residues in the CDR3. Per germline, CDR1 SGHTA and CDR2 FQGNSA.

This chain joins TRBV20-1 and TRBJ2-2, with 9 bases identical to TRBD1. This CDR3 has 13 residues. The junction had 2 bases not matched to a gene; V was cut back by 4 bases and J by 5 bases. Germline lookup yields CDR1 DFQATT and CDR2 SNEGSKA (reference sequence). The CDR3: CSAIDRGTGELFF. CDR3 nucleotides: TGCAGTGCTATAGACAGGGGGACCGGGGAGCTGTTTTTT.

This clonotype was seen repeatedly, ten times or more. CDR3 in DNA: TGTGCCAGCAGTTTTGGGGGGGTCGCGAACACCGGGGAGCTGTTTTTT. As protein: CASSFGGVANTGELFF. This chain connects TRBV28 to TRBJ2-2, with TRBD2 matching 7 bases. This CDR3 is built from 16 residues. CDR1 is MDHEN, CDR2 SYDVKM, per germline. V was clipped by 3 bases and J by 0 bases; unmatched bases: 4.

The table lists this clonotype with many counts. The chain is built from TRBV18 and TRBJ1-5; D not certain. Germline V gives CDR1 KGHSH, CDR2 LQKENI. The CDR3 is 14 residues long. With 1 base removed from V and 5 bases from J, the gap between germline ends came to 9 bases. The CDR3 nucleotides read TGTGCCAGCTCACCACAAGGGTCGCATCAGCCCCAGCATTTT. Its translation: CASSPQGSHQPQHF.

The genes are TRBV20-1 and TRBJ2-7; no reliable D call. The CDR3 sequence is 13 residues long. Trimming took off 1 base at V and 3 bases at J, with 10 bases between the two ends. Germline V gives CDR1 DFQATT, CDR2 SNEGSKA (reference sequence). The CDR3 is CSARGNTYYEQYF. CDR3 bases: TGCAGTGCTAGAGGCAACACCTACTACGAGCAGTACTTC.

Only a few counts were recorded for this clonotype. DNA for the CDR3: TGTGCCAGCAGCTTTAACTACAATGAGCAGTTCTTC. This gives the protein CASSFNYNEQFF. This chain connects TRBV13 to TRBJ2-1; D is undetermined. V dropped 3 bases and J dropped 3 bases, with 3 bases sitting between them. The CDR3 is made up of 12 amino acids. Looked up from germline, CDR1 is PRHDT and CDR2 is FYEKMQ (reference sequence).

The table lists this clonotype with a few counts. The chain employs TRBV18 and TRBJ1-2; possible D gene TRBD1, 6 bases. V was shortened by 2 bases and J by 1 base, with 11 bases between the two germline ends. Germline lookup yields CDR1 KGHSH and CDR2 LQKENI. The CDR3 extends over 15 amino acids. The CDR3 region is CASSPTDSVNYGYTF. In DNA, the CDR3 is TGTGCCAGCTCACCAACGGACAGCGTTAACTATGGCTACACCTTC. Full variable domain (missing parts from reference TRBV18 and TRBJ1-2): NAGVMQNPRHLVRRRGQEARLRCSPMKGHSHVYWYRQLPEEGLKFMVYLQKENIIDESGMPKERFSAEFPKEGPSILRIQQVVRGDSAAYFCASSPTDSVNYGYTFGSGTRLTVV.

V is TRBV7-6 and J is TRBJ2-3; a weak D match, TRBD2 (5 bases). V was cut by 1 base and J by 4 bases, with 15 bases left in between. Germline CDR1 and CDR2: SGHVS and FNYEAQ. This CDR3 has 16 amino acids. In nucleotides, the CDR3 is TGTGCCAGCAGCTTAGGAATCGCTGGGCGGGCAGATACGCAGTATTTT. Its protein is CASSLGIAGRADTQYF.

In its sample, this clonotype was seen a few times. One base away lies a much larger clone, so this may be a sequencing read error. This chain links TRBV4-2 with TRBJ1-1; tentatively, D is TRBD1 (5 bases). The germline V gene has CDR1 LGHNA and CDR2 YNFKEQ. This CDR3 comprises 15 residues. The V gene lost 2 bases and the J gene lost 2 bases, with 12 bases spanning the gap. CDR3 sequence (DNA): TGTGCCAGCAGCCAAAATACAAGGGGTAACACTGAAGCTTTCTTT. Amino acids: CASSQNTRGNTEAFF.